This TCR beta chain was observed in a study of T cell responses to AZD1222 COVID-19 vaccine. Findings and limits, study-wide: Elevations in Spike-specific TCR breadth and depth followed administration of two AZD1222 doses. There were repertoire samples only from the period after the peak T cell response. Spike was spanned by vaccine-associated CD4 TCRs, with dominance at 160-218 and 743-854.

Details on this clone: Its cognate antigen is unknown.

V lost 5 bases, J lost 0 bases, and 5 bases lay in between. This CDR3 has 11 amino acids. The germline V gene has CDR1 GTSNPN and CDR2 SVGIG (reference sequence). The data were produced by immunoSEQ multiplex PCR, yet TCRdb's version contains in-frame clones alone and is incomplete. The sample lists about 200,000 clones, just over 90% occurring once. The rearrangement uses TRBV30 and TRBJ2-7, with no clear D. The sequencing used peripheral blood, collected 28 days after the second AZD1222 dose. This TCR derives from an adult who received the AZD1222 COVID-19 vaccine. The CDR3 nucleotides are TGTGCCTGGGATAGCTCCTACGAGCAGTACTTC. It translates to CAWDSSYEQYF.